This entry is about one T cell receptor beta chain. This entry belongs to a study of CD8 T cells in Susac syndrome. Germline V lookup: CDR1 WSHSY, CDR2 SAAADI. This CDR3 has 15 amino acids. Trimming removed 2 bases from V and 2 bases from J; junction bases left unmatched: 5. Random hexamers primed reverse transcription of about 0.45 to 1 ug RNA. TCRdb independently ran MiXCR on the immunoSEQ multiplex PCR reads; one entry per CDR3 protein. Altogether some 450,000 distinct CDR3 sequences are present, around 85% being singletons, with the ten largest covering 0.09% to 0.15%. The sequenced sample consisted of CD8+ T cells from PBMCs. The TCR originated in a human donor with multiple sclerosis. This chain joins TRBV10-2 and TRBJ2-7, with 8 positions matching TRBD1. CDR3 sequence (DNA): TGCGCCAGCAGTGAGCCGGCAGGGGGCCCCTACGAGCAGTACTTC. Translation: CASSEPAGGPYEQYF.